The rows below give T cell receptor beta chains drawn from one sample of a study of blood T cell repertoires in COVID-19. Clones were read by immunoSEQ multiplex PCR, and TCRdb kept only the in-frame ones, dropping some. Found here are 250,000 or so clones, around four fifths of them singletons; the top ten hold 5.5% to 8%. Sequencing was done on a sample of peripheral blood. Receptors were obtained from a woman aged 55-69 years with active or convalescent COVID-19. CDR3s include the opening cysteine and the closing phenylalanine or tryptophan. D genes are given only for firm matches. A clone size is listed for some rows: how often the clone was seen (once, few, many), or a class if it is expanded.

cdr3_nt | cdr3_aa | cdr3_length | clone_size | v_call | d_call | j_call
TGCAGCGCGGAGAGGTCGGGGGACACTGAAGCTTTCTTT | CSAERSGDTEAFF | 13 | once | TRBV29-1 | - | TRBJ1-1
TGTGCCAGCAGCCAGACTCGCGCGCAAGAGACCCAGTACTTC | CASSQTRAQETQYF | 14 | - | TRBV3-1/TRBV3-2 | - | TRBJ2-5
TGTGCCAGCAGCCGGGGAGTTTGGACAGAGCAAGAGACCCAGTACTTC | CASSRGVWTEQETQYF | 16 | - | TRBV7-2 | - | TRBJ2-5
TGTGCTTTGAGAAATGGGTGCCCGAGGAGTTCGAACACCGGGGAGCTGTTTTTT | CALRNGCPRSSNTGELFF | 18 | - | TRBV30 | - | TRBJ2-2
TGTGCCAGCTCATCCCCCTATAGCGGGAGGGCCGCGAATGAGCAGTTCTTC | CASSSPYSGRAANEQFF | 17 | - | TRBV18 | TRBD2 | TRBJ2-1
TGTGCCAGCAGCTCCCAGGGGGCCCAGGAGGATACGCAGTATTTT | CASSSQGAQEDTQYF | 15 | - | TRBV9 | TRBD1 | TRBJ2-3
TGTGCCAGCAGTGACTACCGGGAGGGTCTGGCAGATACGCAGTATTTT | CASSDYREGLADTQYF | 16 | once | TRBV6-1 | TRBD2 | TRBJ2-3
TGTGCCAGCAGCTTCTCCCTTGAGCAGTTCTTC | CASSFSLEQFF | 11 | - | TRBV5-6 | - | TRBJ2-1
TGCGCCAGCAGCTTGAATACAGGCCAAAGGGGAAACACCATATATTTT | CASSLNTGQRGNTIYF | 16 | - | TRBV5-1 | - | TRBJ1-3
TGTGCCAGCAGCTTGGGTCCCAGCAATGAGCAGTTCTTC | CASSLGPSNEQFF | 13 | - | TRBV5-6 | - | TRBJ2-1
TGTGCCAGCAGCTTAGAGGCGGGCACTGAAGCTTTCTTT | CASSLEAGTEAFF | 13 | - | TRBV11-3 | - | TRBJ1-1
TGCGCCAGCAGCCCGGACAGCTCTGGGGCCAACGTCCTGACTTTC | CASSPDSSGANVLTF | 15 | - | TRBV5-1 | - | TRBJ2-6
TGTGCCAGCAGCATACTAGCGGGGGGCTTATACAATGAGCAGTTCTTC | CASSILAGGLYNEQFF | 16 | - | TRBV11-2 | TRBD2 | TRBJ2-1
TGTGCCAGCAGCCAAGATCTTGGACAGTCCTACGAGCAGTACTTC | CASSQDLGQSYEQYF | 15 | - | TRBV14 | - | TRBJ2-7
TGCGCCAGCAGAGGATCCGGGGGGCAAGAGACCCAGTACTTC | CASRGSGGQETQYF | 14 | - | TRBV5-1 | TRBD2 | TRBJ2-5
TGTGCCAGCGCCAGGGGACAGGGGGAGTACACTGAAGCTTTCTTT | CASARGQGEYTEAFF | 15 | - | TRBV9 | TRBD1 | TRBJ1-1
TGCGCCAGCAGTCACCGGACAGGGGAGGCAGATACGCAGTATTTT | CASSHRTGEADTQYF | 15 | - | TRBV23-1 | TRBD1 | TRBJ2-3
TGTGCCACTAGGGGACAGATGGGGAACTATGGCTACACCTTC | CATRGQMGNYGYTF | 14 | - | TRBV2 | TRBD1 | TRBJ1-2
TGTGCCAGCTCAAACAGGGAAGAGGGCACTAGCGGGGGTTACAATGAGCAGTTCTTC | CASSNREEGTSGGYNEQFF | 19 | once | TRBV18 | TRBD2 | TRBJ2-1
TGTGCCACCAGCAGGGGACAGGGGGACTATGGCTACACCTTC | CATSRGQGDYGYTF | 14 | - | TRBV15 | TRBD1 | TRBJ1-2
TGTGCCAGCAGTTACTCGAGTAACAGGGGGGACACCATATATTTT | CASSYSSNRGDTIYF | 15 | - | TRBV6-5 | TRBD1 | TRBJ1-3
TGTGCCAGCAGCCAGGACTTACAGGGGGGACGTGGCTACACCTTC | CASSQDLQGGRGYTF | 15 | - | TRBV14 | TRBD1 | TRBJ1-2
TGTGCCAGCAGTTCGGTCAGGGGGGAATATGGCTACACCTTC | CASSSVRGEYGYTF | 14 | - | TRBV6-5 | TRBD1 | TRBJ1-2
TGTGCCAGCAGTGAAGGGGGGACAGGGGGAACTATAGGCTACACCTTC | CASSEGGTGGTIGYTF | 16 | - | TRBV2 | TRBD1 | TRBJ1-2
TGCGCCAGCAGTGAGTCTCTCCAGGGGGCTTATGGCTACACCTTC | CASSESLQGAYGYTF | 15 | - | TRBV10-2 | TRBD1 | TRBJ1-2
TGTGCCAGCAGCCCCCTGTCCGGGGGGCAAGCTTTCTTT | CASSPLSGGQAFF | 13 | - | TRBV14 | - | TRBJ1-1
TGTGCCAGCAGTGGGCCGAAGACGGGAGTAGAGACCCAGTACTTC | CASSGPKTGVETQYF | 15 | - | TRBV3-1/TRBV3-2 | - | TRBJ2-5
TGTGCCAGCAGCCCGACGACAGGGGGCTATGGCTACACCTTC | CASSPTTGGYGYTF | 14 | - | TRBV7-8 | TRBD1 | TRBJ1-2
TGTGCCAGCAGCTTGGATGGGACTAGCGTCTACACAGATACGCAGTATTTT | CASSLDGTSVYTDTQYF | 17 | - | TRBV5-5 | TRBD2 | TRBJ2-3
TGTGCCAGCAAAAGAGGGGGCCCCGGGGGCACAGATACGCAGTATTTT | CASKRGGPGGTDTQYF | 16 | - | TRBV28 | TRBD1 | TRBJ2-3
TGTGCCAGCTCCCCGGGACTTCACGGGGAGCTGTTTTTT | CASSPGLHGELFF | 13 | - | TRBV18 | - | TRBJ2-2
TGTGCCAGCAGCTTACTAGCGGGATTTAACACCGGGGAGCTGTTTTTT | CASSLLAGFNTGELFF | 16 | - | TRBV11-3 | TRBD2 | TRBJ2-2
TGTGCCAGCAGTGAAAGTCTAGGGACAGGGGGGAACACTGAAGCTTTCTTT | CASSESLGTGGNTEAFF | 17 | - | TRBV2 | TRBD1 | TRBJ1-1
TGTGCCAGCAGCCCAGCTAGCGCGTACTCCTACGAGCAGTACTTC | CASSPASAYSYEQYF | 15 | - | TRBV7-2 | - | TRBJ2-7
TGTGCCAGCAGCTCCCAGCAGAAGGCGGGGGGGCGGAACACCGGGGAGCTGTTTTTT | CASSSQQKAGGRNTGELFF | 19 | once | TRBV11-3 | TRBD2 | TRBJ2-2
TGCGCCAGCAGCCAGAGAGGGCAGGCCACAGATACGCAGTATTTT | CASSQRGQATDTQYF | 15 | - | TRBV4-1 | - | TRBJ2-3
TGTGCCAGCAGACCCGGACAGAGGAGCTCCTACGAGCAGTACTTC | CASRPGQRSSYEQYF | 15 | - | TRBV27 | - | TRBJ2-7
TGTGCCAGTAGCCGCGCTAGCGGTCCCGCCTACGAGCAGTACTTC | CASSRASGPAYEQYF | 15 | once | TRBV19 | TRBD2 | TRBJ2-7
TGTGCCAGCAGCTGGGGCCGGCAAGAGGCCCAGTACTTC | CASSWGRQEAQYF | 13 | many | TRBV11-2 | - | TRBJ2-5
TGTGCCAGCAGCCGCGGGACCTCGGGACTAGCGGGAGTTGAAACGCAGTATTTT | CASSRGTSGLAGVETQYF | 18 | - | TRBV4-2 | TRBD2 | TRBJ2-3
TGTGCTAGTGGTTTGGATCTAGCGGATAACAATGAGCAGTTCTTC | CASGLDLADNNEQFF | 15 | - | TRBV12-5 | TRBD2 | TRBJ2-1
TGTGCCAGCTCACCATCACTAGCGGGTTACCAAGAGACCCAGTACTTC | CASSPSLAGYQETQYF | 16 | - | TRBV18 | TRBD2 | TRBJ2-5
TGCGCCAGCAGCTTTAGTGGGGGGGCGAATGGCTACACCTTC | CASSFSGGANGYTF | 14 | - | TRBV5-1 | - | TRBJ1-2
TGTGCCAGCTCACCACTACGGGGGACGGGGACAGATACGCAGTATTTT | CASSPLRGTGTDTQYF | 16 | - | TRBV18 | - | TRBJ2-3
TGTGCCAGTAGTACAAGAGGTCCTACGCAGTATTTT | CASSTRGPTQYF | 12 | once | TRBV19 | - | TRBJ2-3
TGTGCCAGCAGCCACAGGAATCCCCTCGAGGGCTACACCTTC | CASSHRNPLEGYTF | 14 | - | TRBV2 | - | TRBJ1-2
TGTGCCAGCAGCTTACAGGGTCCAAATAACTATGGCTACACCTTC | CASSLQGPNNYGYTF | 15 | - | TRBV7-8 | - | TRBJ1-2
TGTGCCAGCAGCCAAGACATCGGTTTAGCGGGGGAATTAGAGACCCAGTACTTC | CASSQDIGLAGELETQYF | 18 | once | TRBV3-1/TRBV3-2 | TRBD2 | TRBJ2-5